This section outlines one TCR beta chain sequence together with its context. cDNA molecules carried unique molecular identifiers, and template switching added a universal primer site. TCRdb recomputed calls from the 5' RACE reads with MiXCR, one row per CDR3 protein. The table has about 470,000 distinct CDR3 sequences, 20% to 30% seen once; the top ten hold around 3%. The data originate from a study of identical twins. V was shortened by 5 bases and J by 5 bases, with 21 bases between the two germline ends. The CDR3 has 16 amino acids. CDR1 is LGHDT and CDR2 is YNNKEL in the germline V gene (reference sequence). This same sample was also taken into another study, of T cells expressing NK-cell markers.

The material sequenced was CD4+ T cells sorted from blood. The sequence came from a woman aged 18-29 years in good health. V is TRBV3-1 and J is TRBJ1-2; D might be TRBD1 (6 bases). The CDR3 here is CASSVHSRTETYGYTF. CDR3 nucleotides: TGTGCCAGCAGCGTCCACTCCCGGACAGAGACTTATGGCTACACCTTC. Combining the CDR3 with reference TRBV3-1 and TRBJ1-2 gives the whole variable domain DTAVSQTPKYLVTQMGNDKSIKCEQNLGHDTMYWYKQDSKKFLKIMFSYNNKELIINETVPNRFSPKSPDKAHLNLHINSLELGDSAVYFCASSVHSRTETYGYTFGSGTRLTVV.